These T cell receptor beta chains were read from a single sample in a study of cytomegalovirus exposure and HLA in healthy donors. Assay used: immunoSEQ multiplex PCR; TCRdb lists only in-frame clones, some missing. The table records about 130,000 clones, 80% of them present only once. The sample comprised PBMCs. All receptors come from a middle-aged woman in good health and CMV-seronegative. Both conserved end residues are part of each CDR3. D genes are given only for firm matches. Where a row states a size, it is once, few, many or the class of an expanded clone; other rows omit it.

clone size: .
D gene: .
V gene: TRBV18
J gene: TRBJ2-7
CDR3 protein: CASSSISYEQYF
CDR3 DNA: TGTGCCAGCTCGTCCATCTCCTACGAGCAGTACTTC

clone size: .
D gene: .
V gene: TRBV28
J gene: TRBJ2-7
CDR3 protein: CASSLTSGPAREQYF
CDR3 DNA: TGTGCCAGCAGCCTAACCAGCGGCCCCGCTCGGGAGCAGTACTTC

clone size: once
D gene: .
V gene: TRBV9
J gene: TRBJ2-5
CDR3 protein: CASSDWREPETQYF
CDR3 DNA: TGTGCCAGCAGCGATTGGAGGGAACCAGAGACCCAGTACTTC

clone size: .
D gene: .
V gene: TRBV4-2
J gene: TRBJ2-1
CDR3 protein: CASSHGAESSYNEQFF
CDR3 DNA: TGTGCCAGCAGCCACGGTGCTGAAAGCTCCTACAATGAGCAGTTCTTC

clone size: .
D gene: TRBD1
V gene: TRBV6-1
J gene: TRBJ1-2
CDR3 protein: CASSATGLGGYTF
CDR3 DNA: TGTGCCAGCAGTGCGACAGGGTTGGGGGGCTACACCTTC

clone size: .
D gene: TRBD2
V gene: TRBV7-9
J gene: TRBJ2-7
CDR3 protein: CASSLHSSGGSYEQYF
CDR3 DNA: TGTGCCAGCAGCTTACACTCTAGCGGGGGCTCCTACGAGCAGTACTTC

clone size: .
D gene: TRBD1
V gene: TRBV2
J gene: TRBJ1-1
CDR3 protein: CASRGTVNTEAFF
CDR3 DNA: TGTGCCAGCAGGGGGACAGTGAACACTGAAGCTTTCTTT

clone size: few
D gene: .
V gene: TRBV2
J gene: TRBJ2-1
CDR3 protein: CASNRRGYNEQFF
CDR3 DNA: TGTGCCAGCAATCGGCGGGGCTACAATGAGCAGTTCTTC

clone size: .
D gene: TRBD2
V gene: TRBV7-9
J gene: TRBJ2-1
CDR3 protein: CASRTSGILYNEQFF
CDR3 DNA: TGTGCCAGCCGGACTAGCGGGATACTATACAATGAGCAGTTCTTC

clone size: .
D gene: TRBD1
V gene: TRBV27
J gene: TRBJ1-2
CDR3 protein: CASSSQGYGYTF
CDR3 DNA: TGTGCCAGCAGTTCACAGGGGTATGGCTACACCTTC

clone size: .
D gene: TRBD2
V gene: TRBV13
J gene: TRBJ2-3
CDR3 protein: CASSPGVTSGSPDTQYF
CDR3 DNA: TGTGCCAGCAGCCCGGGGGTGACTAGCGGGAGTCCAGATACGCAGTATTTT

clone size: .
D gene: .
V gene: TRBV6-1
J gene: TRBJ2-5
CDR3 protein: CASSEARRRETQYF
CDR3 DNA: TGTGCCAGCAGTGAAGCGCGGCGTCGGGAGACCCAGTACTTC

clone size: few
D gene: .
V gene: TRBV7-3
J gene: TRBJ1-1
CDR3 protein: CASGRGTEAFF
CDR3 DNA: TGTGCCAGCGGCAGGGGAACTGAAGCTTTCTTT

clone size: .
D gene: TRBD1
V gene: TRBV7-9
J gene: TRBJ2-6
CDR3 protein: CASSPGQGSGANVLTF
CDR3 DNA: TGTGCCAGCAGCCCCGGACAGGGATCAGGGGCCAACGTCCTGACTTTC

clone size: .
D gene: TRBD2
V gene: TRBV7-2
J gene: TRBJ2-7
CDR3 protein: CASSLGLALRAYEQYF
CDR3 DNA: TGTGCCAGCAGCTTGGGACTAGCCCTACGCGCCTACGAGCAGTACTTC

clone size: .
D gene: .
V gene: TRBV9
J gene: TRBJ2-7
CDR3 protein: CASSVAPGRSYEQYF
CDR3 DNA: TGTGCCAGCAGCGTAGCTCCAGGGCGTAGTTACGAGCAGTACTTC

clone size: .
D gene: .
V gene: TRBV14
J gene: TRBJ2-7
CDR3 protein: CASSPALWGGLDGEQYF
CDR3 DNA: TGTGCCAGCAGCCCTGCCCTTTGGGGGGGCCTTGATGGCGAGCAGTACTTC

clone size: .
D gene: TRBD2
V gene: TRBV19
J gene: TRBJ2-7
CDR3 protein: CASSRTSGSEYEQYF
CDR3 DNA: TGTGCCAGTAGTAGGACTAGCGGGAGTGAATACGAGCAGTACTTC

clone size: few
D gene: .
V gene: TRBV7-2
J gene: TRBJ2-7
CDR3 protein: CASSRGTGPYEQYF
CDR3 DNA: TGTGCCAGCAGCCGGGGAACCGGCCCCTACGAGCAGTACTTC

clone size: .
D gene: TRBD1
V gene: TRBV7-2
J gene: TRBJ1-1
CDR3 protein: CASSTTGATEAFF
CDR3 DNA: TGTGCCAGCAGTACGACAGGGGCGACTGAAGCTTTCTTT

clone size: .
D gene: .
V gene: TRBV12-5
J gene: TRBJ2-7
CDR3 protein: CASGPGTFGEQYF
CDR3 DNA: TGTGCTAGTGGACCTGGGACATTTGGCGAGCAGTACTTC

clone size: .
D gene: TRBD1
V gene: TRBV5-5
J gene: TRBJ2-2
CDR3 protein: CASSPGQGAPGELFF
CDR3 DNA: TGTGCCAGCAGTCCGGGACAGGGGGCCCCCGGGGAGCTGTTTTTT

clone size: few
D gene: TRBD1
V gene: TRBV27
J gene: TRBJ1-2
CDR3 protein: CASRRQGAGGYTF
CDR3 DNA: TGTGCCAGCAGACGACAGGGGGCGGGGGGCTACACCTTC

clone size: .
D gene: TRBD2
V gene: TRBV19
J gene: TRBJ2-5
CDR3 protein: CASSIRTVGTSGRGETQYF
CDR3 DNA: TGTGCCAGTAGTATTAGGACAGTGGGGACTAGCGGGAGAGGAGAGACCCAGTACTTC

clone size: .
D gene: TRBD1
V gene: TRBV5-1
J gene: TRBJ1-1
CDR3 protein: CASSEPGQGTEAFF
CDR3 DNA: TGCGCCAGCAGCGAGCCGGGACAGGGCACTGAAGCTTTCTTT

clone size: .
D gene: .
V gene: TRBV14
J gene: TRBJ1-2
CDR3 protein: CASSPLQGPTNGYTF
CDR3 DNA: TGTGCCAGCAGCCCACTACAGGGACCCACTAATGGCTACACCTTC

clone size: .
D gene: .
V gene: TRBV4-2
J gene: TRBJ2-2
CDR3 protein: CASTGGSGTGELFF
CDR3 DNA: TGTGCCAGCACTGGGGGGTCGGGCACCGGGGAGCTGTTTTTT